The TCR beta chain described here comes from a study of cytomegalovirus exposure and HLA in healthy donors (dated by TCRdb to between 2016 and 2019). In terms of the full investigation: An earlier analysis of around 600 of the donors reported more than 250 Gb of sequence data and some 120 million unique TCR beta sequences from 150 million to 200 million T cells. All discovery cohort repertoires had been generated on a single sequencing platform. About five DR-DQ haplotypes were treated as single units for association and clustering because of strong linkage in the cohort. Of the approximately 400 genotyped donors, approximately 80% fell in the genetic ancestry cluster associated with self-reported Caucasian donors. In a later analysis, previously published TCR beta repertoires from about 670 donors were re-analyzed and high-resolution HLA genotyping was added so that TCR occurrence patterns could be studied. Roughly 300 gigabases of sequencing data and 70 million to 95 million unique TCR sequences made up an early release that covered around 640 HLA-typed donors. Rather than drawing on any new phenotypic data, the later analysis identified candidate immune exposures from TCR beta sequences and the way those sequences occurred across donors. Alongside the repertoire data, information on donor age, sex, ethnicity and CMV serostatus was compiled. The number of donors typed differed by locus, with about 620-630 for A, B, C, DRB1 and DQB1, 522 for DQA1, approximately 580 for DPA1, and some 470 for DPB1. Using immunosequencing, the study profiled T cell repertoires from around 680 subjects and related those repertoires to cytomegalovirus serostatus. In a later genetic analysis, genome-wide SNP genotypes for about 55% of the roughly 700 donors were used, and that subset was treated as a discovery cohort. An earlier analysis of approximately 580 of the donors used high-throughput TCR beta sequencing to judge whether each TCR beta V gene segment behaved as functional or pseudogenic. High-throughput TCR immunosequencing, statistical association of individual TCRs with disease status, and machine learning were combined to predict cytomegalovirus infection status. On average, around 240,000 unique TCR beta nucleotide sequences were sequenced per donor among 398 genotyped donors of the cohort, with 15% to 20% of those sequences being non-productive. Class I and class II HLA loci were covered by the typing at four-digit resolution. In addition to the first cohort of approximately 650 subjects, a separate validation cohort of 130 or so different subjects was used. The study aimed to test whether cataloging public T cell receptors could reveal signatures of past pathogen exposure. Broader findings and caveats from the paper: A further reported finding was that TCR beta sequences accurately predicted the HLA-A and HLA-B alleles for most subjects in the first cohort. Strong co-occurrence of HLA alleles, especially DR and DQ, made assigning TCR associations to individual alleles difficult. A later analysis reported that several top co-occurrence clusters appeared linked to parvovirus B19, influenza, CMV and Epstein-Barr virus. In a later genetic analysis, a missense DCLRE1C variant was associated with V-gene and J-gene trimming of TCR beta chains, and the association was replicated in an independent cohort. At a false discovery rate of 0.05, a later analysis linked fewer than 20,000 TCR beta sequences to specific HLA alleles. According to the authors, the approach could potentially be generalized to other disease states and immunological phenotypes. The classifier was reported to diagnose cytomegalovirus status with high specificity and sensitivity in both the original and validation cohorts. Linkage disequilibrium might explain the correlated functional status among segregating V segments, but an unknown experimental factor could not be excluded. Most TCR sequences were observed very rarely across donors, whereas some public TCRs were present in many individuals. The 87-base-pair reads could not distinguish some IMGT-functional V segments, including TRBV6-2 and TRBV6-3, so those segments were excluded. In a later analysis, the rate of TCR association differed among HLA loci, with DRB1 alleles having the most associated TCRs and HLA-C alleles having the fewest. According to a later genetic analysis, donors in an Asian-associated ancestry cluster had fewer N-insertions in productive TCRs than the approximately 610-donor mean. Over 15 rarely observed V segments, including chromosome 9 orphons, were excluded from the earlier analysis of a few hundred of the donors because counts were too low. The study gave a list of 150 to 200 TCR beta chains associated with cytomegalovirus. In a later analysis, most CMV-associated TCR beta chains were found to appear HLA-restricted, with HLA associations seemingly driven largely by CMV exposure. Presence/absence analyses assumed roughly uniform sequencing depth across donors, an assumption that may not hold. In a later analysis, HLA-associated TCR beta chains showed more clonal expansion and lower generation probabilities than non-associated chains that were equally common. An earlier analysis of approximately 500 of the donors showed that most TCR beta V segments appeared in productive rearrangements either about 87% or about 30% of the time, which broadly matched IMGT annotations. A group of highly shared sequence variants was considered likely to be a technical artifact of the sequencing pipeline. Because HLA typing was unavailable for some donors at each locus, only the typed subset was used in association tests. Immune exposure information for the cohort was limited to CMV serostatus. This cohort had only TCR beta chains sequenced, and the lack of alpha or paired-chain data limited which features could be detected. In vitro tests confirmed that three of the cytomegalovirus-associated TCR beta chains recognize cytomegalovirus antigens.

Regarding this clone: The specificity of this receptor is unknown.

The cohort consisted of 600 to 700 healthy bone marrow donors. At the time of sampling, every cohort member was nominally healthy, though immune exposures that went unrecorded were likely present. The donor was CMV seropositive and was included in the group of 289 seropositive cohort members. A peripheral blood sample was provided by each donor, and peripheral blood mononuclear cells were used for TCR beta sequencing. Genomic DNA was extracted from the blood cell samples with the Qiagen DNeasy Blood Extraction Kit. In the germline V gene, CDR1 corresponds to SGHAT and CDR2 to FQNNGV. V is cut by 3 bases and J by 10 bases, and the space between the germline ends is 12 bases. From cysteine to phenylalanine, the CDR3 is 12 amino acids long. Only the CDR3 part of the read is kept: 36 bases, read in frame from the first base. Library preparation used the immunoSEQ multiplex PCR assay. The multiplex PCR relied on a mix of 60 forward primers for TCR Vbeta segments and 13 reverse primers for TCR Jbeta segments. A multiplex PCR assay on genomic DNA amplified the CDR3 region of rearranged TCR beta genes. On the Illumina HiSeq System, the amplified TCR beta libraries were sequenced as 87-base-pair reads. Regarding the original processing steps: Across the 600 to 700 repertoires, a later analysis counted some 80 million unique TCR beta chains, 8.5 million to 12 million of which were shared by at least two donors. To remove PCR and sequencing errors, raw reads were error-corrected and collapsed into unique sequences using a nearest-neighbor algorithm that merged closely related sequences. V, D and J gene segments were assigned by aligning CDR3 sequences to IMGT reference sequences. For a sequence to be retained, at least a six-nucleotide match to both a V gene segment and a J gene segment was required. A rearrangement counted as productive if the CDR3 had no stop codons and remained in frame with V and J, and every other rearrangement counted as non-productive. CDR3 was defined by IMGT convention, running from the second conserved V-encoded cysteine to the conserved J-encoded phenylalanine. Sequences without an unambiguous match to a single V gene segment were excluded from the earlier analysis of several hundred of the donors. An earlier analysis of a few hundred of the donors called V segments functional above 56.7% productive rearrangements and segregating when the between-donor standard deviation exceeded 5%. A statistical classification framework was built to diagnose cytomegalovirus status from the catalog of TCR beta chain sequences. A later analysis assigned V and J genes by comparing TCR nucleotide sequences with IMGT/GENE-DB human TR gene sequences. Using the TCRdist pipeline, a later analysis assigned CDR3 sequences along with most-parsimonious VDJ recombination scenarios. A later analysis defined each TCR beta chain by its CDR3 amino acid sequence plus V-gene family, and excluded reads lacking a unique V-gene family. A later analysis removed 550 to 650 highly shared, low-generation-probability nucleotide sequences to deal with suspected cross-contamination and a sequencing artifact. A later analysis calculated a clonal expansion index for each public chain from normalized within-repertoire ranks of inferred template counts. Generation probabilities in a later analysis came from a VDJ recombination model fitted to out-of-frame rearrangements, and those results were checked against IGoR. A later analysis scored TCR-TCR, TCR-HLA and TCR-CMV co-occurrence with hypergeometric tests, applying a repertoire-size bias correction to TCR pairs. A later analysis estimated false discovery rates by permuting HLA or CMV assignments 20 times. In a later analysis, co-occurring TCRs were grouped using DBSCAN, and TCRdist sequence similarity was added for clustering within HLA-allele-positive subsets. Co-occurrence clustering excluded repertoires with fewer than 30,000 or more than 120,000 public chains, plus five with anomalous nucleotide sharing. The source is immuneACCESS, and TCRdb retained only in-frame sequences with V and J called. Part of the clones is not carried over; for the studies checked, unresolved V genes explain less than half of this, and the remainder is unexplained. V, J and clone size reflect that table, while D and trimming were determined from the DNA. This sample's table has entries for about 200,000 clones. The biggest ten clones account for 1.1% of the sample.

The TCR sequence derives from a girl aged 2 to 10 in good health and CMV-seropositive. The rearrangement combines TRBV11-2 with TRBJ1-1; the D gene assignment is ambiguous. The source material was PBMCs. The CDR3: CASSFGLRGAFF. Here is the DNA: TGTGCCAGCAGCTTCGGTCTCCGCGGAGCTTTCTTT.